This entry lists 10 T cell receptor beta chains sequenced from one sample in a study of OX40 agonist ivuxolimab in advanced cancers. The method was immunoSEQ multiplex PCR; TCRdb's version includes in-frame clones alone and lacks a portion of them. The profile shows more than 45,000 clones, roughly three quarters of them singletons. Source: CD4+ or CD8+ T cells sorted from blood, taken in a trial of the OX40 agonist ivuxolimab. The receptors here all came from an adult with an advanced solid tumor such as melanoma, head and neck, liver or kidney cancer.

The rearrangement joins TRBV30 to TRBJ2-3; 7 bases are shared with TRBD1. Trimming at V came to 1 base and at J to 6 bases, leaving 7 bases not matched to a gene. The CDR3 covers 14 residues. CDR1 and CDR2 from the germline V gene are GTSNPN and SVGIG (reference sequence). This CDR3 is CAWSGQGERDTQYF. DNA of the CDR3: TGTGCCTGGAGTGGGCAGGGGGAGCGGGATACGCAGTATTTT.

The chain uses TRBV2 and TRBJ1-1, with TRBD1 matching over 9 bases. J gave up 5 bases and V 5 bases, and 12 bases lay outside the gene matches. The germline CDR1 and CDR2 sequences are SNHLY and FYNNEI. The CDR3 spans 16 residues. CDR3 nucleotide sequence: TGTGCCAGCAGTCTAGGACAGGGGAGTATTGCTACTGAAGCTTTCTTT. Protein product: CASSLGQGSIATEAFF.

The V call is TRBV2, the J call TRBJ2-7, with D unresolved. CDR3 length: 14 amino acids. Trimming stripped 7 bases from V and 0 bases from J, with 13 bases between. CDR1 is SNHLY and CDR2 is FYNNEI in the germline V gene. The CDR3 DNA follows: TGTGCCAGCATCGGTCAATCCCGCTCCTACGAGCAGTACTTC. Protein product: CASIGQSRSYEQYF.

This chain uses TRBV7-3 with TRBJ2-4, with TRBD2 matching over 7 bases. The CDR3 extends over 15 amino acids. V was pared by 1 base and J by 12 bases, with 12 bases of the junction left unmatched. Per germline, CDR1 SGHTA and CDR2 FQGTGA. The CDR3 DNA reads TGTGCCAGCAGCTTAAGTAGCTTGGCTAGCGGAAATCAGTACTTC. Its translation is CASSLSSLASGNQYF.

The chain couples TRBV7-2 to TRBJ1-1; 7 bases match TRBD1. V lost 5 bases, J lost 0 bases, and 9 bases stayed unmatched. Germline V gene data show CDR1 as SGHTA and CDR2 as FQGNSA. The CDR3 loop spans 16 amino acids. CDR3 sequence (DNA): TGTGCCAGCAGCCCGTCGACAGGGCGGATGAACACTGAAGCTTTCTTT. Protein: CASSPSTGRMNTEAFF.

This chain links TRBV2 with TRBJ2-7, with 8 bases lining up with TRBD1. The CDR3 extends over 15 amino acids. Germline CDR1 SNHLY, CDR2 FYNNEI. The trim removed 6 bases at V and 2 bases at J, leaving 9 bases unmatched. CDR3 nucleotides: TGTGCCAGCAGCAGACTCGGGACAGGACCCTACGAGCAGTACTTC. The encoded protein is CASSRLGTGPYEQYF.

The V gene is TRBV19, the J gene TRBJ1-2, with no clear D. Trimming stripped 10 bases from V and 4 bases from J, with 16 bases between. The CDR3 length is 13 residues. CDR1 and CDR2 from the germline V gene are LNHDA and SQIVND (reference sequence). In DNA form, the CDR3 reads TGTGCCATCCTTGGGCGTGGAGGCTATGGCTACACCTTC. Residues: CAILGRGGYGYTF.

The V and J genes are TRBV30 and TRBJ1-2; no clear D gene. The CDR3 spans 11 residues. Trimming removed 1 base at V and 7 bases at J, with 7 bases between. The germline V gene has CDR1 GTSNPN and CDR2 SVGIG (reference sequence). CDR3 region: CAWSGGSGYTF. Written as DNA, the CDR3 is TGTGCCTGGAGTGGTGGCAGTGGCTACACCTTC.

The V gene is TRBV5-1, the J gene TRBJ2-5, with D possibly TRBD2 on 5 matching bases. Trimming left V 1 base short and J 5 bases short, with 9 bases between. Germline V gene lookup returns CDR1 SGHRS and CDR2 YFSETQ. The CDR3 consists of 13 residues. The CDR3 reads CASSLPGKETQYF. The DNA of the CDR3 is TGCGCCAGCAGCTTGCCCGGGAAGGAGACCCAGTACTTC. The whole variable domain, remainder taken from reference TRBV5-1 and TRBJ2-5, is KAGVTQTPRYLIKTRGQQVTLSCSPISGHRSVSWYQQTPGQGLQFLFEYFSETQRNKGNFPGRFSGRQFSNSRSEMNVSTLELGDSALYLCASSLPGKETQYFGPGTRLLVL.

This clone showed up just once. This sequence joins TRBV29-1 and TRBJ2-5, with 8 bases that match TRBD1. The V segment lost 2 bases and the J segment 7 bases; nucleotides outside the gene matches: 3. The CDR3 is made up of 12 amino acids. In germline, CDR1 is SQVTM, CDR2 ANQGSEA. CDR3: CSVETTGGTQYF. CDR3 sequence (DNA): TGCAGCGTTGAAACAACAGGGGGGACCCAGTACTTC.